Presented here are 2 T cell receptor beta chains from one specimen sequenced in a study of blood T cell repertoires in COVID-19. Measured with immunoSEQ multiplex PCR; TCRdb has only the in-frame clones, and not every one. This sample has around 180,000 clones, with 79% found just once. The sample consisted of peripheral blood. The receptors come from a man in his sixties with active or convalescent COVID-19.

This clone was seen a single time. The J gene is TRBJ2-7, the V gene TRBV28; maybe TRBD1 (6 bases). The CDR3 totals 14 residues. The V end lost 5 bases, the J end lost 3 bases, and 14 bases lay between the germline ends. The germline V gene has CDR1 MDHEN and CDR2 SYDVKM. The CDR3 DNA reads TGTGCCAGCAGTAACCGGGACAAGAACTACGAGCAGTACTTC. It translates to CASSNRDKNYEQYF.

As for this clone: This sample also contains other DNA sequences that code for the same CDR3. The V and J genes are TRBV5-1 and TRBJ2-1, with D maybe TRBD2 (6 bases). Trimming shortened V by 0 bases and J by 3 bases, and 10 bases separated the two germline ends. Germline V gives CDR1 SGHRS, CDR2 YFSETQ. This CDR3 spans 15 amino acids. The CDR3 loop is CASSLVGGVYNEQFF. The CDR3 region has the DNA TGCGCCAGCAGCTTGGTTGGCGGGGTCTACAATGAGCAGTTCTTC. Full variable domain (missing parts from reference TRBV5-1 and TRBJ2-1): KAGVTQTPRYLIKTRGQQVTLSCSPISGHRSVSWYQQTPGQGLQFLFEYFSETQRNKGNFPGRFSGRQFSNSRSEMNVSTLELGDSALYLCASSLVGGVYNEQFFGPGTRLTVL.